This T cell receptor (beta chain) was identified during a study of OX40 agonist ivuxolimab in advanced cancers. Some clones are missing from TCRdb's copy, which holds only in-frame ones; the method was immunoSEQ multiplex PCR. The data show roughly 79,000 clones, with 75% to 95% seen just once and 1.5% to 2% held by the top ten. The CDR3 totals 15 residues. The J segment lost 0 bases and the V segment lost 6 bases, leaving 3 bases of the junction unmatched. Germline assignment: CDR1 MNHEY and CDR2 SVGAGI. The origin of this receptor is an adult with an advanced solid tumor such as melanoma, head and neck, liver or kidney cancer. The starting material was CD4+ or CD8+ T cells sorted from blood, obtained in a trial of the OX40 agonist ivuxolimab. This chain uses TRBV6-5 with TRBJ1-5; 9 nucleotides match TRBD1. DNA for the CDR3: TGTGCCAGCAGAGTGACAGGGGGTAGCAATCAGCCCCAGCATTTT. As protein: CASRVTGGSNQPQHF.